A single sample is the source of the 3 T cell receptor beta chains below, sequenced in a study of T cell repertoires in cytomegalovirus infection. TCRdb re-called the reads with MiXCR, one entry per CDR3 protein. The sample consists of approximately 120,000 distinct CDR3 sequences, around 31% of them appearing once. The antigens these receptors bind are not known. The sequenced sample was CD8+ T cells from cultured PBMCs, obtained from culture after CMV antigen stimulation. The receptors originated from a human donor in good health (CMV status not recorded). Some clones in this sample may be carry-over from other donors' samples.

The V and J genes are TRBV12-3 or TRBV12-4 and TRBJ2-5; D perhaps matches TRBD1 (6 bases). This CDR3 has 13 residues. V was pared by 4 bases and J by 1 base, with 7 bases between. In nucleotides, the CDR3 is TGTGCCAGCAGTTGGGACACCCAAGAGACCCAGTACTTC. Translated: CASSWDTQETQYF.

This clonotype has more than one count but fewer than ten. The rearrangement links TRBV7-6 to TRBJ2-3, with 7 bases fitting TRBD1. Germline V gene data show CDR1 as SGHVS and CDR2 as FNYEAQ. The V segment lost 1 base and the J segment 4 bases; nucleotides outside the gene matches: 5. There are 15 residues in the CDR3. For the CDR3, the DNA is TGTGCCAGCAGCTTAGAGGGGGCATCGTCAGATACGCAGTATTTT. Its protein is CASSLEGASSDTQYF. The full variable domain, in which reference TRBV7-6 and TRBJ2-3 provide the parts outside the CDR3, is GAGVSQSPRYKVTKRGQDVALRCDPISGHVSLYWYRQALGQGPEFLTYFNYEAQQDKSGLPNDRFSAERPEGSISTLTIQRTEQRDSAMYRCASSLEGASSDTQYFGPGTRLTVL.

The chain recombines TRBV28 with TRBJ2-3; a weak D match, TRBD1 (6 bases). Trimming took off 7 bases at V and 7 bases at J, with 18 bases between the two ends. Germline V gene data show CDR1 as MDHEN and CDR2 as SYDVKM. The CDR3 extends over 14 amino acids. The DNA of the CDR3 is TGTGCCAGCAAACCGGCGCGCAGGGGCAATACGCAGTATTTT. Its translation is CASKPARRGNTQYF.